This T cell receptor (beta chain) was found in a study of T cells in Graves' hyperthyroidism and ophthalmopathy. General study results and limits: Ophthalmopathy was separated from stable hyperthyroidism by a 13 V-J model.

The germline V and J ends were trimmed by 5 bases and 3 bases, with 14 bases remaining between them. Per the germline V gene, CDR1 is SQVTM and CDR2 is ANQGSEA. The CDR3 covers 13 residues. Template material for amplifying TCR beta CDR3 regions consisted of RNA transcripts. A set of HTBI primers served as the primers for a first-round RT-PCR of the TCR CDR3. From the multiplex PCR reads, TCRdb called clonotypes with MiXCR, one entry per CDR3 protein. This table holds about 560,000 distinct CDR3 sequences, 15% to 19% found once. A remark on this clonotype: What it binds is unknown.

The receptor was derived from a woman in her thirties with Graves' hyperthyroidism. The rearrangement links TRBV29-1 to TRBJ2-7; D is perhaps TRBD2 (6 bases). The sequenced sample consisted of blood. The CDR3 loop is CSVQGGMLYEQYF. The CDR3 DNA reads TGCAGCGTTCAGGGCGGGATGCTCTACGAGCAGTACTTC.